Shown below are 28 T cell receptor beta chains from a single sample sequenced in a study of PD-1 blockade in classical Hodgkin lymphoma. Assay used: immunoSEQ multiplex PCR; TCRdb lists only in-frame clones, some missing. The sample shows around 30,000 clones, around 80% of them seen only once. Documented time point: cycle 4 day 1 (C4D1), after 5 to 7 weeks of nivolumab. After autologous stem cell transplantation all patients relapsed, and prior brentuximab vedotin exposure differed between cohorts. Purification of CD4+ T cells from thawed PBMCs was performed via magnetic negative selection. Sequences were derived from CD4+ T cells from blood, sampled before the fourth cycle of nivolumab. The source of these receptors is a human donor with classical Hodgkin lymphoma.

CDR3 sequence: CACPDPAGALYF. The CDR3 nucleotides read TGTGCCTGCCCCGACCCAGCGGGGGCCCTATACTTC. The chain has TRBV30 and TRBJ2-5; 8 bases agree with TRBD2. The CDR3 sequence is 12 residues long. Germline V gene lookup returns CDR1 GTSNPN and CDR2 SVGIG (reference sequence). V dropped 6 bases and J dropped 14; count of bases not matched to a gene: 14.

This chain links TRBV7-9 with TRBJ2-5; TRBD1 agrees at 8 bases. The V gene end was trimmed by 5 bases and the J gene end by 4 bases; junction bases not matched to a gene: 12. Germline V gene lookup returns CDR1 SEHNR and CDR2 FQNEAQ (reference sequence). This CDR3 comprises 16 residues. CDR3: CASSVTGTGGGETQYF. DNA for the CDR3: TGTGCCAGCAGCGTCACCGGGACAGGCGGCGGAGAGACCCAGTACTTC.

This clone occurred once. The chain is built from TRBV7-9 and TRBJ1-2, with D possibly TRBD1 on 5 matching bases. Germline CDR1 reads SEHNR; CDR2 reads FQNEAQ (reference sequence). The CDR3 has 12 amino acids. Between the trimmed V and J ends, which lost 2 bases and 8 bases, there was a span of 9 bases. CDR3 DNA: TGTGCCAGCAGCTTACAGGGCGGAGGCTACACCTTC. Translated, it gives CASSLQGGGYTF.

The J gene is TRBJ2-1, the V gene TRBV14; 7 bases align to TRBD2. Per germline, CDR1 SGHDN and CDR2 FVKESK. The J segment lost 2 bases and the V segment lost 1 base, leaving 2 bases of the junction unmatched. This CDR3 has 15 residues. The CDR3 nucleotides read TGTGCCAGCAGCCAAGCTGGGGGGGCCTACAATGAGCAGTTCTTC. It is translated as CASSQAGGAYNEQFF.

The V call is TRBV7-9, the J call TRBJ2-7; 10 nucleotides align to TRBD2. The junction had 5 bases not matched to a gene; V was cut back by 3 bases and J by 6 bases. Germline assignment: CDR1 SEHNR and CDR2 FQNEAQ (reference sequence). This CDR3 contains 14 residues. In DNA, the CDR3 is TGTGCCAGCAGCTTCCTAGCGGGGGTCTCCGAGCAGTACTTC. Its protein is CASSFLAGVSEQYF.

The table lists this clone with a count of one. V and J are TRBV7-8 and TRBJ2-7, with D tentatively TRBD1 (5 bases). CDR1 and CDR2 from the germline V gene are SGHVS and FQNEAQ. This CDR3 region has 15 residues. V lost 0 bases, J lost 3 bases, and 12 bases lay in between. CDR3 bases: TGTGCCAGCAGCTTAGCGAAGGGGCCTTTCTACGAGCAGTACTTC. It translates to CASSLAKGPFYEQYF.

V gene TRBV10-3 combines with J gene TRBJ2-7; TRBD1 matches at 10 bases. With V trimmed by 3 bases and J by 3 bases, 8 bases remained unmatched. The CDR3 runs 16 residues. Germline CDR1 and CDR2: ENHRY and SYGVKD. The CDR3 DNA follows: TGTGCCATCAGTGACGCCCCGGGACAGGGGTTCTACGAGCAGTACTTC. This sequence encodes CAISDAPGQGFYEQYF.

The chain employs TRBV5-1 and TRBJ2-3, with 8 bases aligning to TRBD2. This CDR3 contains 15 residues. The J segment lost 2 bases and the V segment lost 4 bases, leaving 6 bases of the junction unmatched. The germline V gene encodes CDR1 SGHRS and CDR2 YFSETQ. CDR3 loop: CASSLSGEYTDTQYF. In DNA form, the CDR3 reads TGCGCCAGCAGCCTTAGCGGGGAGTACACAGATACGCAGTATTTT.

J is TRBJ1-4 and V is TRBV19; the D gene is possibly TRBD1 (6 bases). V was pared by 7 bases and J by 0 bases, with 12 bases between. The CDR3 sequence is 15 residues long. Germline CDR1 reads LNHDA; CDR2 reads SQIVND (reference sequence). CDR3 protein: CASKPKGATNEKLFF. In DNA form, the CDR3 reads TGTGCCAGTAAACCGAAGGGGGCAACTAATGAAAAACTGTTTTTT. The full variable domain, its missing parts supplied by reference TRBV19 and TRBJ1-4, is DGGITQSPKYLFRKEGQNVTLSCEQNLNHDAMYWYRQDPGQGLRLIYYSQIVNDFQKGDIAEGYSVSREKKESFPLTVTSAQKNPTAFYLCASKPKGATNEKLFFGSGTQLSVL.

CDR3 nucleotides: TGCGCCAGCAGCACTCCGGGGAATCAGCCCCAGCATTTT. Its translation is CASSTPGNQPQHF. The chain recombines TRBV5-1 with TRBJ1-5; D is unresolved. Per the germline V gene, CDR1 is SGHRS and CDR2 is YFSETQ. Trimming took 4 bases from V and 4 from J, leaving 9 bases between them. The CDR3 runs to 13 residues.

The genes are TRBV5-1 and TRBJ1-6; the D gene is possibly TRBD1 (6 bases). Looked up from germline, CDR1 is SGHRS and CDR2 is YFSETQ. V was clipped by 4 bases and J by 0 bases, with 11 bases between them. This CDR3 contains 16 residues. The CDR3 DNA is TGCGCCAGCAGCATTACAGGGATCTCCTATAATTCACCCCTCCACTTT. This gives the protein CASSITGISYNSPLHF. Based on the CDR3 plus reference TRBV5-1 and TRBJ1-6, the full variable domain is KAGVTQTPRYLIKTRGQQVTLSCSPISGHRSVSWYQQTPGQGLQFLFEYFSETQRNKGNFPGRFSGRQFSNSRSEMNVSTLELGDSALYLCASSITGISYNSPLHFGNGTRLTVT.

The chain couples TRBV5-1 to TRBJ2-5; 11 bases align to TRBD2. With the DNA end fitting TRBJ2-7 better, the J assignment may be wrong. CDR3 length: 14 residues. Germline CDR1 and CDR2: SGHRS and YFSETQ. The CDR3 region is CASSHGTSGYEQYF. CDR3 sequence (DNA): TGCGCCAGCAGCCATGGGACTAGCGGCTACGAGCAGTACTTC.

The rearrangement links TRBV15 to TRBJ2-7; a weak D match, TRBD2 (5 bases). The germline gives CDR1 LNHNV, CDR2 YYDKDF (reference sequence). V was clipped by 4 bases and J by 3 bases, with 13 bases between them. This CDR3 region has 14 residues. This CDR3 reads CATSTSGGRYEQYF. The CDR3 region has the DNA TGTGCCACCAGCACTTCCGGAGGCCGCTACGAGCAGTACTTC. The whole variable domain, remainder taken from reference TRBV15 and TRBJ2-7, is DAMVIQNPRYQVTQFGKPVTLSCSQTLNHNVMYWYQQKSSQAPKLLFHYYDKDFNNEADTPDNFQSRRPNTSFCFLDIRSPGLGDTAMYLCATSTSGGRYEQYFGPGTRLTVT.

In its sample, this clone was seen a few times. V usage is TRBV30 and J usage is TRBJ2-2; 7 bases are shared with TRBD1. The germline CDR1 and CDR2 sequences are GTSNPN and SVGIG (reference sequence). V shed 0 bases and J 5 bases; nucleotides not matched to a gene: 6. This CDR3 region has 15 residues. CDR3 in DNA: TGTGCCTGGAGTGTTACAGGGGTTGGAACCGGGGAGCTGTTTTTT. Amino acids: CAWSVTGVGTGELFF.

V gene TRBV6-5 combines with J gene TRBJ2-1; 10 bases are shared with TRBD1. Germline CDR1 MNHEY, CDR2 SVGAGI. The V segment lost 6 bases and the J segment 4 bases; nucleotides outside the gene matches: 6. The CDR3 totals 15 residues. The CDR3 DNA follows: TGTGCCAGCAGATTGACAGGGGGCAGGTACAATGAGCAGTTCTTC. Amino acids: CASRLTGGRYNEQFF.

V is TRBV5-1 and J is TRBJ2-1; 11 bases line up with TRBD2. The germline gives CDR1 SGHRS, CDR2 YFSETQ. The CDR3 has 15 residues. Trimming took 4 bases from V and 2 from J; bases not matched to a gene: 2. The DNA of the CDR3 is TGCGCCAGCAGCAGTAGCGGGGGGGCCTACAATGAGCAGTTCTTC. Translation gives CASSSSGGAYNEQFF.

J is TRBJ2-7 and V is TRBV7-2; tentatively, D is TRBD1 (6 bases). The germline gives CDR1 SGHTA, CDR2 FQGNSA. The V and J ends lost 4 bases and 4 bases respectively, with 11 bases between them. This CDR3 spans 13 amino acids. CDR3 residues: CASSSGRGYEQYF. CDR3 coding DNA: TGTGCCAGCAGCTCGGGCAGGGGTTACGAGCAGTACTTC.

The chain joins TRBV7-9 to TRBJ2-7; D perhaps matches TRBD2 (7 bases). The germline V gene has CDR1 SEHNR and CDR2 FQNEAQ (reference sequence). The CDR3 length is 16 residues. Deletions cut 2 bases from V and 1 base from J, with 15 bases between. The CDR3 sequence is CASSLSGGGISYEQYF. CDR3 in DNA: TGTGCCAGCAGCTTATCCGGCGGGGGCATATCCTACGAGCAGTACTTC.

The chain uses TRBV11-3 and TRBJ2-5; D tentatively reads TRBD1 or TRBD2 (5 bases each). The ends were cut back, 3 bases at V and 5 bases at J, with 10 bases in the middle. The germline V gene has CDR1 SGHNT and CDR2 YENEEA. The CDR3 sequence is 13 residues long. For the CDR3, the DNA is TGTGCCAGCAGCTTCCAGGGAGAGGAGACCCAGTACTTC. Translated, it gives CASSFQGEETQYF.

This clone showed up just once. This chain connects TRBV19 to TRBJ1-5, with a weak D call TRBD1 (5 bases). V was clipped by 6 bases and J by 6 bases, with 12 bases between them. Germline V CDR1 and CDR2: LNHDA, SQIVND (reference sequence). The CDR3 extends over 13 amino acids. The CDR3 spells CASRLGHIQPQHF. CDR3 nucleotide sequence: TGTGCCAGTAGGTTAGGACATATTCAGCCCCAGCATTTT.

The chain recombines TRBV5-1 with TRBJ2-6; D unclear. The CDR3 is 14 amino acids. The germline CDR1 and CDR2 sequences are SGHRS and YFSETQ. The V end was cut by 0 bases, the J end by 4 bases, with 5 bases between. The CDR3: CASSLVRGANVLTF. In DNA form, the CDR3 reads TGCGCCAGCAGCTTGGTACGGGGGGCCAACGTCCTGACTTTC.

V usage is TRBV6-5 and J usage is TRBJ1-1, with TRBD1 matching 10 bases. Germline V gene data show CDR1 as MNHEY and CDR2 as SVGAGI. The V segment lost 5 bases and the J segment 3 bases; nucleotides outside the gene matches: 6. The CDR3 totals 15 residues. As DNA, the CDR3 is TGTGCCAGCAGTGGTCGGGACAGGGGAGACACTGAAGCTTTCTTT. Protein product: CASSGRDRGDTEAFF.

The V and J genes are TRBV5-1 and TRBJ2-2; TRBD1 aligns across 9 bases. The CDR3 runs 15 residues. With V trimmed by 5 bases and J by 4 bases, 6 bases remained unmatched. The germline CDR1 and CDR2 sequences are SGHRS and YFSETQ. The CDR3: CASRARDRATGELFF. The DNA for the CDR3 is TGCGCCAGCAGAGCCCGGGACAGGGCCACCGGGGAGCTGTTTTTT.

This rearrangement joins TRBV5-1 to TRBJ2-3; 8 bases are a match to TRBD2. Germline V lookup: CDR1 SGHRS, CDR2 YFSETQ. This CDR3 region has 15 residues. V was clipped by 2 bases and J by 0 bases; unmatched bases: 2. The DNA for the CDR3 is TGCGCCAGCAGCTTCGGGAGGGGCAGCACAGATACGCAGTATTTT. Residues: CASSFGRGSTDTQYF.

V is TRBV29-1 and J is TRBJ2-5; 9 bases agree with TRBD2. Germline loops: CDR1 SQVTM, CDR2 ANQGSEA. The V and J ends lost 7 bases and 10 bases, in that order; junction bases with no gene match: 13. This CDR3 is 13 amino acids long. The CDR3 DNA sequence: TGCAGCGCCGCCGGGACTAGCAATCGGGACCAGTACTTC. Amino acid sequence: CSAAGTSNRDQYF.

The rearrangement links TRBV9 to TRBJ2-1; 7 positions agree with TRBD1. Germline V gene lookup returns CDR1 SGDLS and CDR2 YYNGEE. The CDR3 spans 16 residues. The V and J ends lost 0 bases and 7 bases, in that order; junction bases with no gene match: 10. The CDR3 here is CASSVGTGVGRNEQFF. As DNA, the CDR3 is TGTGCCAGCAGCGTAGGAACAGGGGTAGGTAGAAATGAGCAGTTCTTC.

The chain joins TRBV11-2 to TRBJ1-3; D gene uncertain. The germline CDR1 and CDR2 sequences are SGHAT and FQNNGV. The CDR3 consists of 14 residues. Trimming cost V 3 bases and J 2 bases, with 8 bases left between them. The CDR3 protein is CASSFAGTGNTIYF. For the CDR3, the DNA is TGTGCCAGCAGCTTCGCAGGTACTGGAAACACCATATATTTT.

The J gene is TRBJ2-2, the V gene TRBV6-5, with no clear D. Germline V gene data show CDR1 as MNHEY and CDR2 as SVGAGI. V lost 7 bases and J lost 2, with 11 bases in between. The CDR3 spans 14 residues. In nucleotides, the CDR3 is TGTGCCAGCAATCCCGGATATAACACCGGGGAGCTGTTTTTT. This sequence encodes CASNPGYNTGELFF.